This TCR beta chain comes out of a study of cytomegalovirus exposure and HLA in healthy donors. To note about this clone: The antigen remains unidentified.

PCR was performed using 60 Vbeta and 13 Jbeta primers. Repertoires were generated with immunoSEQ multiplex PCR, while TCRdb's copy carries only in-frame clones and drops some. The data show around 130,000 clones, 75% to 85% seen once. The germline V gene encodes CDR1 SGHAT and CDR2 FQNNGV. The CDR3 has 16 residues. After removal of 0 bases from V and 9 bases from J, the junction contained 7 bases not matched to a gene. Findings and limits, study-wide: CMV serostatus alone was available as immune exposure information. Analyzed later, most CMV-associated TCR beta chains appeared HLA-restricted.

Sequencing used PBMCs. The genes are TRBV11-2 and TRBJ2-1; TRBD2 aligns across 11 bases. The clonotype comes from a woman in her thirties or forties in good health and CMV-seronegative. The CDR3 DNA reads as TGTGCCAGCAGCTTAGAGGCTAGCGGGGGGTCCGGTGAGCAGTTCTTC. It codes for CASSLEASGGSGEQFF.